This T cell receptor beta chain was obtained from a study of blood T cell repertoires in COVID-19. Repertoires were generated with immunoSEQ multiplex PCR, while TCRdb's copy carries only in-frame clones and drops some. In the table there are about 120,000 clones, more than 75% of which are singletons. What was sequenced was peripheral blood. The TCR originated in a man aged 60-69 years with acute or convalescent COVID-19.

CDR3: CASSLTQGSTGELFF. In nucleotides, the CDR3 is TGTGCCAGCAGCTTAACGCAGGGGAGCACCGGGGAGCTGTTTTTT. The rearrangement joins TRBV7-3 to TRBJ2-2; a possible D gene is TRBD1 (6 bases). The length of the CDR3 is 15 residues. Trimming cost V 0 bases and J 4 bases, with 9 bases left between them. Germline CDR1 and CDR2: SGHTA and FQGTGA.